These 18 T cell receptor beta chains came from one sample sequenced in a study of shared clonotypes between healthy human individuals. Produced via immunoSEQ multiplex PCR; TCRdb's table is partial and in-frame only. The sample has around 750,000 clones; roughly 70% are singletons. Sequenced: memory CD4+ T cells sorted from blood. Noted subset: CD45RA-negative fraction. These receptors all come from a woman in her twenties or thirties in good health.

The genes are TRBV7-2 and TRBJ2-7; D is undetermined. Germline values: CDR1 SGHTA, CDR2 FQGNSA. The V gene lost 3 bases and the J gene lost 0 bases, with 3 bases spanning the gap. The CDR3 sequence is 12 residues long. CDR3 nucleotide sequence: TGTGCCAGCAGCTTTACCTCCTACGAGCAGTACTTC. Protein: CASSFTSYEQYF. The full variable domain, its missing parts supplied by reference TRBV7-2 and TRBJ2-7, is GAGVSQSPSNKVTEKGKDVELRCDPISGHTALYWYRQSLGQGLEFLIYFQGNSAPDKSGLPSDRFSAERTGGSVSTLTIQRTQQEDSAVYLCASSFTSYEQYFGPGTRLTVT.

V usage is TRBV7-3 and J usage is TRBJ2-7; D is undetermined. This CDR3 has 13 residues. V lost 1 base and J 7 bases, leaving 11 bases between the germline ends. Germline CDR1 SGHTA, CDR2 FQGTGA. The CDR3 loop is CASSLRTDGEQYF. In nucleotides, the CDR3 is TGTGCCAGCAGCTTAAGGACCGACGGGGAGCAGTACTTC.

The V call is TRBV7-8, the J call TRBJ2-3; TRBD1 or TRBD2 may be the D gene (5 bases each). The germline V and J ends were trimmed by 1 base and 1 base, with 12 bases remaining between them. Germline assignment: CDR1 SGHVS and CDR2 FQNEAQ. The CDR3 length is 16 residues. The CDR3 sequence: CASSLVTGRGTDTQYF. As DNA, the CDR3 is TGTGCCAGCAGCTTAGTAACGGGACGGGGCACAGATACGCAGTATTTT.

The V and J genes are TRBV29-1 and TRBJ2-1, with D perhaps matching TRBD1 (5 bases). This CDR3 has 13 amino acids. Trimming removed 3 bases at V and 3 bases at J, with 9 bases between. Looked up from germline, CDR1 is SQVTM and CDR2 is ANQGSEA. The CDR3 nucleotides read TGCAGCGTTGAGTCAGGGATCTACAATGAGCAGTTCTTC. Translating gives CSVESGIYNEQFF.

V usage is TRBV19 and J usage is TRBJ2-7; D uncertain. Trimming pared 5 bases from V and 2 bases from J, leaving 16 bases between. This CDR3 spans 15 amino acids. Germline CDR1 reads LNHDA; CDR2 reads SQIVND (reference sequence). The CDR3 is CASSAPRAFTYEQYF. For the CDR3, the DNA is TGTGCCAGTAGTGCCCCTAGGGCGTTTACCTACGAGCAGTACTTC.

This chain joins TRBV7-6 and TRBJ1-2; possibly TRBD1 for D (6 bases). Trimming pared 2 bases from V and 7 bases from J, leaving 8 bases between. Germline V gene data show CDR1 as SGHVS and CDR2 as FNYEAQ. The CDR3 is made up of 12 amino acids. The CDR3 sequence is CASSLRGSGYTF. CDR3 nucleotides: TGTGCCAGCAGCTTAAGGGGGAGTGGCTACACCTTC.

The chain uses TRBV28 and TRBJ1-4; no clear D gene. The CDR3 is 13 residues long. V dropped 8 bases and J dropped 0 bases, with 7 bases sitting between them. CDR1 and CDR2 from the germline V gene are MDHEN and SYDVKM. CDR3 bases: TGTGCCAGCGGACGGACAACTAATGAAAAACTGTTTTTT. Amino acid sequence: CASGRTTNEKLFF.

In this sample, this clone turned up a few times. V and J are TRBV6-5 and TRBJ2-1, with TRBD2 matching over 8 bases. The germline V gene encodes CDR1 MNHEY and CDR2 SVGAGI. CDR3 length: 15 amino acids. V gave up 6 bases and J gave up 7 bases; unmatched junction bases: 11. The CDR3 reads CASRKREGPFNEQFF. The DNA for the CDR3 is TGTGCCAGCAGGAAACGGGAGGGACCCTTTAATGAGCAGTTCTTC.

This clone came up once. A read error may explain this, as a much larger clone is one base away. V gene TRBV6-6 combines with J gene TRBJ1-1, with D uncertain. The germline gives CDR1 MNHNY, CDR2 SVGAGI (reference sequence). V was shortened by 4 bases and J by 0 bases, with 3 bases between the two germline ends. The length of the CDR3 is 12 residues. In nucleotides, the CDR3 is TGTGCCAGCAGTTTTGTGAACACTGAAGCTTTCTTT. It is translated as CASSFVNTEAFF.

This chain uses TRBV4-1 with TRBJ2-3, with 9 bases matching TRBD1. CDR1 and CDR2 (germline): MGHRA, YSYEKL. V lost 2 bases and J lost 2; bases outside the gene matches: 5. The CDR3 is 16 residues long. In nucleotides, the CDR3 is TGCGCCAGCAGCCAATCACAGGGGGCGCCCACAGATACGCAGTATTTT. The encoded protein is CASSQSQGAPTDTQYF.

CDR3 sequence reads: CASSFLGMTSGQETQYF. The CDR3 DNA sequence: TGTGCCAGCAGTTTCTTGGGGATGACTAGCGGACAAGAGACCCAGTACTTC. The V and J genes are TRBV28 and TRBJ2-5; the match to TRBD2 covers 9 bases. With V trimmed by 3 bases and J by 2 bases, 10 bases remained unmatched. The CDR3 length is 17 residues. Germline CDR1 reads MDHEN; CDR2 reads SYDVKM.

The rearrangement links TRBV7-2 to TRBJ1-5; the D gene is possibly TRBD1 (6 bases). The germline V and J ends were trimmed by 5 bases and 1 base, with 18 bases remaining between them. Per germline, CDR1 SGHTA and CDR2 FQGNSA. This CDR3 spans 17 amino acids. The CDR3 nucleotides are TGTGCCAGCAGCCAAAACAGGGCCCTCTACAGCAATCAGCCCCAGCATTTT. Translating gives CASSQNRALYSNQPQHF.

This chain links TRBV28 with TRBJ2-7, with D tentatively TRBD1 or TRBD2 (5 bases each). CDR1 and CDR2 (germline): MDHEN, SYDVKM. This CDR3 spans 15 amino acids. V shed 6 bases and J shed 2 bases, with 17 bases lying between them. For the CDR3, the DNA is TGTGCCAGCAGCCAAACCGGGACCGCTGCCTACGAGCAGTACTTC. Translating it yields CASSQTGTAAYEQYF. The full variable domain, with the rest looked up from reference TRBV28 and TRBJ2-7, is DVKVTQSSRYLVKRTGEKVFLECVQDMDHENMFWYRQDPGLGLRLIYFSYDVKMKEKGDIPEGYSVSREKKERFSLILESASTNQTSMYLCASSQTGTAAYEQYFGPGTRLTVT.

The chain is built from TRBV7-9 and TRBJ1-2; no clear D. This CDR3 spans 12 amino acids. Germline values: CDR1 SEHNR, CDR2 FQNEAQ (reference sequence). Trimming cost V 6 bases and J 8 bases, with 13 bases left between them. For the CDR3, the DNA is TGTGCCAGCAGTTTCGACACCCACGGCTACACCTTC. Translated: CASSFDTHGYTF.

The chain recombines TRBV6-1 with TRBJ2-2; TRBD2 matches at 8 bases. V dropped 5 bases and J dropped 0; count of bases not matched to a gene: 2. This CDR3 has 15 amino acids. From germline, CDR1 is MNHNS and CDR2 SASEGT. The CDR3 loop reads CASSFSGTNTGELFF. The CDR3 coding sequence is TGTGCCAGCAGTTTTAGCGGGACGAACACCGGGGAGCTGTTTTTT.

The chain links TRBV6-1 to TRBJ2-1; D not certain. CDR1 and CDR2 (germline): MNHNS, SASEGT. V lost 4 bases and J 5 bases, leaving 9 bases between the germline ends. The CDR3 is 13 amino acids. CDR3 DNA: TGTGCCAGCAGTGTTAGCCCACACAATGAGCAGTTCTTC. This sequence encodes CASSVSPHNEQFF.

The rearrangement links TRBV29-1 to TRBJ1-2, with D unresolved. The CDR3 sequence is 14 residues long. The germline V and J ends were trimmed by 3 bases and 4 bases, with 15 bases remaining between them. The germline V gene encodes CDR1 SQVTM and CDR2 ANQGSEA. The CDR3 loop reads CSVDEGRTLYGYTF. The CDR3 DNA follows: TGCAGCGTTGACGAAGGACGTACCCTCTATGGCTACACCTTC.

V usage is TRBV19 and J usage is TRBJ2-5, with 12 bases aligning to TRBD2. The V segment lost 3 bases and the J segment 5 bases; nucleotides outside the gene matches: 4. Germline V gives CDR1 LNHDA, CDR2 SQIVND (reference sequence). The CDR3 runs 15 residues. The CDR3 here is CASSISLAGGETQYF. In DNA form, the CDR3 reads TGTGCCAGTAGTATCTCGCTAGCGGGGGGGGAGACCCAGTACTTC.